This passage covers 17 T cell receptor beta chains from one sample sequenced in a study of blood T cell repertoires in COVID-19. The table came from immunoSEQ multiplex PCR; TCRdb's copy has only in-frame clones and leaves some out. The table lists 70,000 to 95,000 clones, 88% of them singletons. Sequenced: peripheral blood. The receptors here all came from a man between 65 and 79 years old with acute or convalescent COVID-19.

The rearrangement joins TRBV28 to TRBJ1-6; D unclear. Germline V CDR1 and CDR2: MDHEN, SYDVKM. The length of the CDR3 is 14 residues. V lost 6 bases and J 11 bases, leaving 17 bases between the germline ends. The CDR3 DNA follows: TGTGCCAGCAGCCCGGGGAGCCGAGATGCACCCCTCCACTTT. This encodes CASSPGSRDAPLHF.

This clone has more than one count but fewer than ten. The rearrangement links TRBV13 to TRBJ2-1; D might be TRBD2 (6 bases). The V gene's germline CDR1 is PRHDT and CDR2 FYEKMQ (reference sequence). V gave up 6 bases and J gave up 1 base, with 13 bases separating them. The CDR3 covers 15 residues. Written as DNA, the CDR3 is TGTGCCAGCAGGGCACGCGGGAATTCCTACAATGAGCAGTTCTTC. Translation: CASRARGNSYNEQFF. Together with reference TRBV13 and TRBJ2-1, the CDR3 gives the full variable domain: AAGVIQSPRHLIKEKRETATLKCYPIPRHDTVYWYQQGPGQDPQFLISFYEKMQSDKGSIPDRFSAQQFSDYHSELNMSSLELGDSALYFCASRARGNSYNEQFFGPGTRLTVL.

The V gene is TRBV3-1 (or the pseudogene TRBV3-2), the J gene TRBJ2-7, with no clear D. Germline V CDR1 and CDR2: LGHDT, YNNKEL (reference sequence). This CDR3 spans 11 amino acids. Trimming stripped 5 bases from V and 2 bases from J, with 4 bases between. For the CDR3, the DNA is TGTGCCAGCAGCTCGGCCTACGAGCAGTACTTC. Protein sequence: CASSSAYEQYF.

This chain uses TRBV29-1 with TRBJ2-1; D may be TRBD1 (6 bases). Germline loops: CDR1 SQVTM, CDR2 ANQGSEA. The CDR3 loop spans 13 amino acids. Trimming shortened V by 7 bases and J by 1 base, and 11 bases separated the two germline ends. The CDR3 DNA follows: TGCAGCGGACTACAGGGATCCTACAATGAGCAGTTCTTC. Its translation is CSGLQGSYNEQFF.

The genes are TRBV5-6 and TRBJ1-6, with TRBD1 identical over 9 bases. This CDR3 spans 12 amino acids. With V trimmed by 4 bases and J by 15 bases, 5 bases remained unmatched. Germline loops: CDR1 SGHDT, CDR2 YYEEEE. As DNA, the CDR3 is TGTGCCAGCAGCGGGGGGACAGGGAGCCTCCACTTT. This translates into CASSGGTGSLHF. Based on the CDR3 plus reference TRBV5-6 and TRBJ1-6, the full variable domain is DAGVTQSPTHLIKTRGQQVTLRCSPKSGHDTVSWYQQALGQGPQFIFQYYEEEERQRGNFPDRFSGHQFPNYSSELNVNALLLGDSALYLCASSGGTGSLHFGNGTRLTVT.

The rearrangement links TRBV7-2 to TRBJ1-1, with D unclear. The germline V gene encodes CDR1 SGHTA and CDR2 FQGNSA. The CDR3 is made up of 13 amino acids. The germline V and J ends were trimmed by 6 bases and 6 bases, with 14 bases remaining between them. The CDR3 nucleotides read TGTGCCAGCAGAAAATTCCAAGACTCTGAAGCTTTCTTT. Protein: CASRKFQDSEAFF.

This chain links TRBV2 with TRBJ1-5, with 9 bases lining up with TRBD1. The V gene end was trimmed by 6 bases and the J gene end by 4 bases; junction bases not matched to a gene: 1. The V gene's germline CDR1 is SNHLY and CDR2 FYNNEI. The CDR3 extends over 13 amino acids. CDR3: CASRGTGNQPQHF. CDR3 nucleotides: TGTGCCAGCAGAGGGACAGGGAATCAGCCCCAGCATTTT.

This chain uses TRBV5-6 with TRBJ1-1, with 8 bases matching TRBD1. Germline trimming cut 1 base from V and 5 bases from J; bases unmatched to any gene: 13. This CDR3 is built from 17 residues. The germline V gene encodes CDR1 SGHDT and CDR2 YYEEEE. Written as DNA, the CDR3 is TGTGCCAGCAGCTTGTCGTTTCAGGCAGGGGGCTGGACTGAAGCTTTCTTT. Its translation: CASSLSFQAGGWTEAFF.

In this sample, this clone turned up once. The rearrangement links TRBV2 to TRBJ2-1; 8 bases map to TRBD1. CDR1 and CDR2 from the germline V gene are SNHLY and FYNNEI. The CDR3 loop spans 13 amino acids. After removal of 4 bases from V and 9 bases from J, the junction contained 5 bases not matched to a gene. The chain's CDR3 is CASSGQGMAEQFF. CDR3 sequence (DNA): TGTGCCAGCAGTGGACAGGGGATGGCTGAGCAGTTCTTC.

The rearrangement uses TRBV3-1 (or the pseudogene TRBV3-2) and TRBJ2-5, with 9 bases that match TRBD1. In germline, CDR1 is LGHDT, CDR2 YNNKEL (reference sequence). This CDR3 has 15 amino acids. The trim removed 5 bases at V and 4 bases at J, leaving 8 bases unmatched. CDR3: CASSRPRQGGETQYF. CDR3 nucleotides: TGTGCCAGCAGCAGGCCTAGACAGGGGGGAGAGACCCAGTACTTC.

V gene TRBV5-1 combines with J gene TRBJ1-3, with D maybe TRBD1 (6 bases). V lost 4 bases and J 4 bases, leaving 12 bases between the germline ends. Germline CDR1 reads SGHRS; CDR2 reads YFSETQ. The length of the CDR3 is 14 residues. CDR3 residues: CASSPTGAGNTIYF. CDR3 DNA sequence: TGCGCCAGCAGCCCGACAGGAGCCGGAAACACCATATATTTT.

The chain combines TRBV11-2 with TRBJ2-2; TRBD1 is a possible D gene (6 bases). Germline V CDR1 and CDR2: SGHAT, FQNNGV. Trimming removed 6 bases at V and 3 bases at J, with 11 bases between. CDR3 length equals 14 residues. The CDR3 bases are TGTGCCAGCAGGGTGGGGGCGGACACCGGGGAGCTGTTTTTT. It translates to CASRVGADTGELFF.

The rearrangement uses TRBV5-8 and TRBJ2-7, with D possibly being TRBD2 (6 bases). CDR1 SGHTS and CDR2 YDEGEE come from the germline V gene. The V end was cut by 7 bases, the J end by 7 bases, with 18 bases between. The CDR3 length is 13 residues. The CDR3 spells CASQTRGGREQYF. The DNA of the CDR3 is TGTGCCAGCCAGACTAGGGGTGGTAGGGAGCAGTACTTC.

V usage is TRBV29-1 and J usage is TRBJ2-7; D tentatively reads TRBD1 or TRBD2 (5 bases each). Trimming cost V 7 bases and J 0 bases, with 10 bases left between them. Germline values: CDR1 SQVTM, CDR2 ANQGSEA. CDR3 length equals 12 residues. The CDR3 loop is CSGGSSSYEQYF. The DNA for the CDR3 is TGCAGCGGGGGGTCCTCCTCCTACGAGCAGTACTTC.

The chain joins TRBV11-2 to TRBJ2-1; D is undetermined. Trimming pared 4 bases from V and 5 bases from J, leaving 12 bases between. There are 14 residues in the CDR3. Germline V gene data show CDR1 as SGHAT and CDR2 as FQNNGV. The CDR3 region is CASSSRLANNEQFF. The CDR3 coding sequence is TGTGCCAGCAGCTCTAGACTCGCCAACAATGAGCAGTTCTTC. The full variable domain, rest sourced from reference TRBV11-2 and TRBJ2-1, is EAGVAQSPRYKIIEKRQSVAFWCNPISGHATLYWYQQILGQGPKLLIQFQNNGVVDDSQLPKDRFSAERLKGVDSTLKIQPAKLEDSAVYLCASSSRLANNEQFFGPGTRLTVL.

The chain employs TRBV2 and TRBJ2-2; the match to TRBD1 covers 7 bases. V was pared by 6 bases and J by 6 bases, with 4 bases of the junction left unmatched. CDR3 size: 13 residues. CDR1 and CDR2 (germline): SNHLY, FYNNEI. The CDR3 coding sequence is TGTGCCAGCAGACAGGGGTCCTCCGGGGAGCTGTTTTTT. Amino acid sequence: CASRQGSSGELFF.

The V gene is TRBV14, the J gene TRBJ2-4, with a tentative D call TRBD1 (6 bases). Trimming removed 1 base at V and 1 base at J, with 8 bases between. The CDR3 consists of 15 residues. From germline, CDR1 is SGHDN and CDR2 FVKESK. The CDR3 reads CASSQVTGAKNIQYF. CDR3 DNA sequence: TGTGCCAGCAGCCAAGTCACAGGGGCCAAAAACATTCAGTACTTC.